These 3 T cell receptor beta chains share one sample of origin, sequenced in a study of patients and donors after allogeneic stem cell transplantation. In TCRdb, the RT-PCR reads were re-called with MiXCR into one record per CDR3 protein. In the table there are fewer than 180,000 distinct CDR3 sequences, about 36% of which are singletons. The sequencing input was blood, either unsorted or a sorted T cell fraction (not recorded which). These receptors came from a human donor who was either an allogeneic HSCT recipient or a stem cell or donor lymphocyte infusion donor (not recorded which). It is not recorded whose cells these are; they may come from a transplant donor.

The chain employs TRBV5-1 and TRBJ1-3, with D possibly being TRBD1 (5 bases). This CDR3 spans 17 amino acids. The V and J ends lost 0 bases and 3 bases respectively, with 16 bases between them. Germline V gene sequence: CDR1 SGHRS, CDR2 YFSETQ. CDR3: CASSLEGRTLGGNTIYF. The CDR3 region has the DNA TGCGCCAGCAGCTTGGAGGGACGGACTCTAGGTGGAAACACCATATATTTT.

V is TRBV29-1 and J is TRBJ1-2; the match to TRBD1 covers 8 bases. The V segment lost 1 base and the J segment 3 bases; nucleotides outside the gene matches: 7. This CDR3 contains 15 residues. Germline V gene sequence: CDR1 SQVTM, CDR2 ANQGSEA. The CDR3 DNA is TGCAGCGTTGAAGGTCGGACAGGGAAGGACTATGGCTACACCTTC. Protein: CSVEGRTGKDYGYTF.

In its sample, this clonotype was seen a few times. This rearrangement joins TRBV6-5 to TRBJ1-5, with 10 bases that match TRBD1. Germline CDR1 MNHEY, CDR2 SVGAGI. CDR3 length equals 15 residues. V gave up 2 bases and J gave up 5 bases; unmatched junction bases: 3. CDR3 coding DNA: TGTGCCAGCAGTTACACCGGGACAGGGGATCAGCCCCAGCATTTT. Amino acids: CASSYTGTGDQPQHF.